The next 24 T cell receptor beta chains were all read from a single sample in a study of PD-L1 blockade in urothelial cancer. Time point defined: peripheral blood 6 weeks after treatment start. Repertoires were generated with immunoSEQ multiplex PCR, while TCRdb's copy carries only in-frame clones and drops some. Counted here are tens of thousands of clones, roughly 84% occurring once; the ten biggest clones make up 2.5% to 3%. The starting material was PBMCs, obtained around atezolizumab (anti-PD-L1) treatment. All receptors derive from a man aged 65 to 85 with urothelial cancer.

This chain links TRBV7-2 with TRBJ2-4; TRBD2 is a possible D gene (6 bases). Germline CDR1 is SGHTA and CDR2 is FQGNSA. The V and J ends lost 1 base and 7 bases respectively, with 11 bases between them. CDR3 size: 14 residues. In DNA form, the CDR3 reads TGTGCCAGCAGCTTAGGCGGGGCGCCGAACATTCAGTACTTC. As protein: CASSLGGAPNIQYF.

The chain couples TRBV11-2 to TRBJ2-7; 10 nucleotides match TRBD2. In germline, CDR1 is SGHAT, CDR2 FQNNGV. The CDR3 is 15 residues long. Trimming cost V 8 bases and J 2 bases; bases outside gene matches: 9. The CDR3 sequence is CASSWGAGGTYEQYF. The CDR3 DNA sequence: TGTGCCAGCTCCTGGGGAGCGGGGGGGACCTACGAGCAGTACTTC.

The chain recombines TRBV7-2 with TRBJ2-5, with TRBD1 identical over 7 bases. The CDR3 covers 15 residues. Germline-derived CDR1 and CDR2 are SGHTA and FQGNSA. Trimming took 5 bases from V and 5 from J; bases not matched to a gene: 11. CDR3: CASSPRDSWGETQYF. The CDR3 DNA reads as TGTGCCAGCAGCCCAAGGGACAGTTGGGGGGAGACCCAGTACTTC.

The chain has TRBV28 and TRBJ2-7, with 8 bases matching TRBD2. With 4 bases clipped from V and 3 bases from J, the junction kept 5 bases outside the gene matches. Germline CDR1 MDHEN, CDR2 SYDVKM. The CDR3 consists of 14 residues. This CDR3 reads CASSWDGGGYEQYF. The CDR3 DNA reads TGTGCCAGCAGTTGGGACGGGGGGGGCTACGAGCAGTACTTC.

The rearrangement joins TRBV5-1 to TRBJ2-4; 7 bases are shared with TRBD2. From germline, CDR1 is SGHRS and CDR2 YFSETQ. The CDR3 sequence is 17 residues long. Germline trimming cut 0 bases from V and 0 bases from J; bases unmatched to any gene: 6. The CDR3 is CASSLGASGLAKNIQYF. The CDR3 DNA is TGCGCCAGCAGCTTGGGTGCTAGCGGACTAGCCAAAAACATTCAGTACTTC. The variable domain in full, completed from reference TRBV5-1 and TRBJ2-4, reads KAGVTQTPRYLIKTRGQQVTLSCSPISGHRSVSWYQQTPGQGLQFLFEYFSETQRNKGNFPGRFSGRQFSNSRSEMNVSTLELGDSALYLCASSLGASGLAKNIQYFGAGTRLSVL.

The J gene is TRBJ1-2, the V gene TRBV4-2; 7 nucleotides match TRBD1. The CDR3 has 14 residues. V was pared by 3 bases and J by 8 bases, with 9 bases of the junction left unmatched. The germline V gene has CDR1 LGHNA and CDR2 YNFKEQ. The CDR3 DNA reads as TGTGCCAGCAGCCATTATGATACAGGGGCAGGCTACACCTTC. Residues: CASSHYDTGAGYTF.

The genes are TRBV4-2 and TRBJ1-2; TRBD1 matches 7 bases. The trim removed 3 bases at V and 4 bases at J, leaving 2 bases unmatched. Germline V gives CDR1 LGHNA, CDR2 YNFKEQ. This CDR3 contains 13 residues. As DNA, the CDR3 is TGTGCCAGCAGCCAGGACAGGACCTATGGCTACACCTTC. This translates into CASSQDRTYGYTF.

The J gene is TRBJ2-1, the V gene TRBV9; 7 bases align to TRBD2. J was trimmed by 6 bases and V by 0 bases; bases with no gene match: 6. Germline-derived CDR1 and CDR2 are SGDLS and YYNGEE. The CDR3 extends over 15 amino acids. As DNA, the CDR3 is TGTGCCAGCAGCGTAGGATCTAGCGGAGGCAATGAGCAGTTCTTC. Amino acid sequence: CASSVGSSGGNEQFF.

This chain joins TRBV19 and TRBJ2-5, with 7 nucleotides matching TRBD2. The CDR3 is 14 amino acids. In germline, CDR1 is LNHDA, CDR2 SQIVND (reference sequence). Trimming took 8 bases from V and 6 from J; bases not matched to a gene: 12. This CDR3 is CASSSGMGGKTQYF. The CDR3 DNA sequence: TGTGCCAGTTCTAGCGGCATGGGGGGGAAGACCCAGTACTTC.

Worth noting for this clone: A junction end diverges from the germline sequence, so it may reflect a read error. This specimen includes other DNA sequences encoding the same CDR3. This chain's CDR3 is CASSKDSATGELFF. CDR3 sequence (DNA): TGCGCCAGCAGCAAGGACTCGGCTACCGGGGAGCTGTTTTTT. The V call is TRBV5-6, the J call TRBJ2-2; D is perhaps TRBD2 (5 bases). CDR3 length equals 14 residues. The germline gives CDR1 SGHDT, CDR2 YYEEEE.

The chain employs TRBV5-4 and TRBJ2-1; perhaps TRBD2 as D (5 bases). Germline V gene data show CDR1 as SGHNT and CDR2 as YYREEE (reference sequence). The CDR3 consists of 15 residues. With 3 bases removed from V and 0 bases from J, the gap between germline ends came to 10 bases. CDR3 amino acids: CASSYREGSYNEQFF. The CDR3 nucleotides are TGTGCCAGCAGCTATAGAGAGGGCTCCTACAATGAGCAGTTCTTC.

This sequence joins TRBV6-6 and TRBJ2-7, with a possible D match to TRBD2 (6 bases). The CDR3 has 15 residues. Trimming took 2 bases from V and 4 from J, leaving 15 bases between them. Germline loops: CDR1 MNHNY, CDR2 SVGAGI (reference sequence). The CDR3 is CASSYQAGLSYEQYF. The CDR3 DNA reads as TGTGCCAGCAGTTACCAAGCAGGACTATCGTACGAGCAGTACTTC.

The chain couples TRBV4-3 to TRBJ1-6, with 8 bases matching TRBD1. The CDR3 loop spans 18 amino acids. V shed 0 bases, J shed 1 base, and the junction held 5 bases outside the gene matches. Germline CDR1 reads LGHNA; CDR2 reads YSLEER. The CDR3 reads CASSQDYRGLSYNSPLHF. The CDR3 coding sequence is TGCGCCAGCAGCCAAGACTACAGGGGGTTGTCCTATAATTCACCCCTCCACTTT.

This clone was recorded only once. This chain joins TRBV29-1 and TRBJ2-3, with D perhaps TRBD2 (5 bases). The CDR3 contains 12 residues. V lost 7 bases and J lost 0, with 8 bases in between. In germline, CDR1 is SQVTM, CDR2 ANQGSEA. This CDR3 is CSAEGSTDTQYF. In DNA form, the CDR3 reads TGCAGCGCCGAGGGTAGCACAGATACGCAGTATTTT.

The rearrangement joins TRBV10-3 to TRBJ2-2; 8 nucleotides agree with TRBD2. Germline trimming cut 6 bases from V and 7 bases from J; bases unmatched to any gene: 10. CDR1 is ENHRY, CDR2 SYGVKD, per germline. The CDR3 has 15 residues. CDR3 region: CAIRDSGAPGGELFF. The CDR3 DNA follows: TGTGCCATCAGAGATAGCGGGGCACCAGGCGGGGAGCTGTTTTTT.

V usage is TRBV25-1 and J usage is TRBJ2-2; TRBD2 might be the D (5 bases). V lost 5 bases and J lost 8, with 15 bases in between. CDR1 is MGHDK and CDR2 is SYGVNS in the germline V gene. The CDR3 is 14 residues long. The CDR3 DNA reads TGTGCCAGCAGTAACGGGGTAATGCTTGGGGAGCTGTTTTTT. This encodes CASSNGVMLGELFF.

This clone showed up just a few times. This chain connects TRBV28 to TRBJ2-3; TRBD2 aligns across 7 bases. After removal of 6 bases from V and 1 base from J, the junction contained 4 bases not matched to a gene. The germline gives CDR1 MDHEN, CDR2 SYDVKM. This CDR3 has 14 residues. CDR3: CASRSGGGTDTQYF. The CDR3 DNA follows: TGTGCCAGCAGAAGTGGGGGGGGCACAGATACGCAGTATTTT.

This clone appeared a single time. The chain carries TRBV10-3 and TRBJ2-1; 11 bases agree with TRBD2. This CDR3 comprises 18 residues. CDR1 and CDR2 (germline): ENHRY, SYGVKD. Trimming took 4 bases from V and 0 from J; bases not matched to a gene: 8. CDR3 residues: CAISGGTSGGSSYNEQFF. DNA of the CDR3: TGTGCCATCAGTGGGGGTACTAGCGGGGGTAGCTCCTACAATGAGCAGTTCTTC.

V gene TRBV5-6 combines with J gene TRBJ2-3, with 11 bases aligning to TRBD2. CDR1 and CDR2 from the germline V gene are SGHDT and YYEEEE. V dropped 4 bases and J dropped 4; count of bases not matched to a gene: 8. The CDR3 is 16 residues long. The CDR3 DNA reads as TGTGCCAGCAGCCCTTGGACTAGCGGGTTCTCAGATACGCAGTATTTT. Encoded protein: CASSPWTSGFSDTQYF.

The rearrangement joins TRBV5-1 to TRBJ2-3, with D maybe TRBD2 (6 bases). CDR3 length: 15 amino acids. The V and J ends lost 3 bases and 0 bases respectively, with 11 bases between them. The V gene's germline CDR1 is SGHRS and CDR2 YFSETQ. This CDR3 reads CASSSDGTSTDTQYF. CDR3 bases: TGCGCCAGCAGCTCGGATGGGACTAGCACAGATACGCAGTATTTT. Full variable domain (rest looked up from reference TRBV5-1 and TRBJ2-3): KAGVTQTPRYLIKTRGQQVTLSCSPISGHRSVSWYQQTPGQGLQFLFEYFSETQRNKGNFPGRFSGRQFSNSRSEMNVSTLELGDSALYLCASSSDGTSTDTQYFGPGTRLTVL.

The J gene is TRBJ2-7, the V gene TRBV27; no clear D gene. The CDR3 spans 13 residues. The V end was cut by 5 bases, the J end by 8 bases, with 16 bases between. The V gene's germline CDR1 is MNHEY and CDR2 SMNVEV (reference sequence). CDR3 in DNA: TGTGCCAGCAGTCCGTCTTGGGCCCAGAAGCAGTACTTC. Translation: CASSPSWAQKQYF.

CDR3 in amino acids: CASSLGTGDPSYGYTF. For the CDR3, the DNA is TGTGCCAGCAGCTTAGGAACAGGGGATCCTAGCTATGGCTACACCTTC. J is TRBJ1-2 and V is TRBV7-8; 7 positions match TRBD1. V trimming: 1 base; J trimming: 4 bases; junction bases outside the gene matches: 9. CDR3 size: 16 residues. Per the germline V gene, CDR1 is SGHVS and CDR2 is FQNEAQ. Full variable domain (missing parts from reference TRBV7-8 and TRBJ1-2): GAGVSQSPRYKVAKRGQDVALRCDPISGHVSLFWYQQALGQGPEFLTYFQNEAQLDKSGLPSDRFFAERPEGSVSTLKIQRTQQEDSAVYLCASSLGTGDPSYGYTFGSGTRLTVV.

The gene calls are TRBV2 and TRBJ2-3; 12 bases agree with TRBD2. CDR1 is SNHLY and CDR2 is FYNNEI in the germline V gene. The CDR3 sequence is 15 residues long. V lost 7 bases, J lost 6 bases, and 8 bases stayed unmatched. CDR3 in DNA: TGTGCCAGCAAAAGGGCTAGCGGGGGGGCGGATACGCAGTATTTT. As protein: CASKRASGGADTQYF.

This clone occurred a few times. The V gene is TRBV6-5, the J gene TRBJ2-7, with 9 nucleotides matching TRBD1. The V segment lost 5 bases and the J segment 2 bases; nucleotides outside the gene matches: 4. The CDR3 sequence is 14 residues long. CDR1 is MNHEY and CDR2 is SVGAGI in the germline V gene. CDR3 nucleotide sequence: TGTGCCAGCAGTATGGGACAGGGCACCTACGAGCAGTACTTC. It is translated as CASSMGQGTYEQYF.